Presented here are 32 T cell receptor beta chains from one specimen sequenced in a study of response to subunit inactivated influenza vaccine. TCRdb independently ran MiXCR on the RT-PCR reads; one entry per CDR3 protein. The table shows about 700,000 distinct CDR3 sequences, with approximately 15% occurring only once. The material was PBMCs from blood, obtained approximately 15 days before vaccination. These receptors came from a man aged 50-60 years who received an inactivated influenza vaccine.

This rearrangement joins TRBV5-1 to TRBJ1-1; D possibly corresponds to TRBD1 (5 bases). The CDR3 runs 15 residues. Germline V gene sequence: CDR1 SGHRS, CDR2 YFSETQ. Trimming took off 0 bases at V and 3 bases at J, with 12 bases between the two ends. CDR3 protein: CASSLAGGSYTEAFF. In DNA form, the CDR3 reads TGCGCCAGCAGCTTGGCCGGGGGTTCTTACACTGAAGCTTTCTTT.

This clonotype came up many times. The chain employs TRBV12-3 or TRBV12-4 and TRBJ2-2; 8 bases map to TRBD2. Trimming cost V 6 bases and J 5 bases; bases outside gene matches: 8. The CDR3 runs 15 residues. In nucleotides, the CDR3 is TGTGCCAGCAGCCCAAGCGGGAGTCGTACCGGGGAGCTGTTTTTT. Its protein product is CASSPSGSRTGELFF.

The V gene is TRBV20-1, the J gene TRBJ2-7; 9 bases are shared with TRBD2. Germline loops: CDR1 DFQATT, CDR2 SNEGSKA (reference sequence). The CDR3 is 14 amino acids. V dropped 5 bases and J dropped 4; count of bases not matched to a gene: 9. CDR3: CSAHSSGARYEQYF. Here the CDR3 DNA reads TGCAGTGCTCACTCTAGCGGGGCCCGATACGAGCAGTACTTC.

In this sample, this clonotype turned up a few times. The rearrangement uses TRBV20-1 and TRBJ1-1; D may be TRBD1 (5 bases). Trimming removed 6 bases at V and 3 bases at J, with 14 bases between. Germline values: CDR1 DFQATT, CDR2 SNEGSKA (reference sequence). This CDR3 spans 13 amino acids. CDR3 in amino acids: CSAPPGADTEAFF. CDR3 DNA sequence: TGCAGTGCCCCGCCCGGGGCGGACACTGAAGCTTTCTTT.

The chain joins TRBV28 to TRBJ1-6; 12 bases map to TRBD1. In germline, CDR1 is MDHEN, CDR2 SYDVKM. V shed 3 bases and J 7 bases; nucleotides not matched to a gene: 4. This CDR3 is built from 16 residues. In DNA form, the CDR3 reads TGTGCCAGCAGTTTGGGGACAGGGGGCAACAATTCACCCCTCCACTTT. Protein: CASSLGTGGNNSPLHF.

This clonotype occurred many times. The chain carries TRBV4-2 and TRBJ1-5, with TRBD1 matching 7 bases. CDR1 is LGHNA, CDR2 YNFKEQ, per germline. With 0 bases clipped from V and 1 base from J, the junction kept 9 bases outside the gene matches. This CDR3 comprises 18 residues. CDR3 in amino acids: CASSQDLQGVGSNQPQHF. The CDR3 DNA sequence: TGTGCCAGCAGCCAAGATCTCCAGGGGGTTGGGAGCAATCAGCCCCAGCATTTT.

This clonotype was seen many times. The chain uses TRBV12-3 or TRBV12-4 and TRBJ2-1; D is possibly TRBD1 (7 bases). This CDR3 spans 15 amino acids. V was cut by 6 bases and J by 2 bases, with 14 bases left in between. Here the CDR3 DNA reads TGTGCCAGCAGCCCCCAGGGGGGCCCCTACAATGAGCAGTTCTTC. Its translation is CASSPQGGPYNEQFF.

This clonotype came up a few times. The gene calls are TRBV5-1 and TRBJ1-3; D gene unclear. Trimming left V 3 bases short and J 4 bases short, with 8 bases between. This CDR3 has 13 residues. Germline CDR1 and CDR2: SGHRS and YFSETQ. The CDR3 loop is CASSSGPGNTIYF. DNA for the CDR3: TGCGCCAGCAGCTCCGGACCAGGAAACACCATATATTTT.

The chain employs TRBV28 and TRBJ2-1, with 7 bases lining up with TRBD2. V dropped 8 bases and J dropped 0; count of bases not matched to a gene: 4. Per germline, CDR1 MDHEN and CDR2 SYDVKM. There are 14 residues in the CDR3. The DNA for the CDR3 is TGTGCCAGCTCCCTAGCGGACTCCTACAATGAGCAGTTCTTC. It codes for CASSLADSYNEQFF.

The chain is built from TRBV27 and TRBJ2-1; 7 nucleotides match TRBD2. The CDR3 sequence is 16 residues long. Looked up from germline, CDR1 is MNHEY and CDR2 is SMNVEV (reference sequence). The ends lost 6 bases at V and 6 bases at J; junction bases unmatched: 14. The CDR3 protein is CASRGDGRGWFNEQFF. CDR3 DNA sequence: TGTGCCAGCAGGGGGGATGGGAGGGGTTGGTTCAATGAGCAGTTCTTC.

The J gene is TRBJ1-5, the V gene TRBV5-5; D call uncertain. The CDR3 runs 15 residues. With 4 bases removed from V and 5 bases from J, the gap between germline ends came to 16 bases. Germline V gene data show CDR1 as SGHKS and CDR2 as YYEKEE (reference sequence). The CDR3 sequence: CASSETGRGHQPQHF. For the CDR3, the DNA is TGTGCCAGCAGCGAAACCGGCAGAGGGCATCAGCCCCAGCATTTT.

This clonotype has a handful of counts. This sequence joins TRBV27 and TRBJ1-6, with D tentatively TRBD1 (5 bases). The CDR3 is 15 residues long. The V end lost 4 bases, the J end lost 0 bases, and 7 bases lay between the germline ends. Germline CDR1 and CDR2: MNHEY and SMNVEV (reference sequence). Here the CDR3 reads CASSSGTSYNSPLHF. DNA of the CDR3: TGTGCCAGCAGTTCGGGGACCTCCTATAATTCACCCCTCCACTTT.

DNA of the CDR3: TGTGCCAGCAGGGAAACCGGGACAGGGCCCTACAATGAGCAGTTCTTC. It translates to CASRETGTGPYNEQFF. This chain connects TRBV2 to TRBJ2-1; 9 bases match TRBD1. CDR1 and CDR2 (germline): SNHLY, FYNNEI. With V trimmed by 6 bases and J by 2 bases, 8 bases remained unmatched. This CDR3 spans 16 amino acids.

The V call is TRBV12-3 or TRBV12-4, the J call TRBJ2-2, with D possibly TRBD2 on 5 matching bases. The CDR3 consists of 15 residues. Trimming cost V 1 base and J 8 bases, with 14 bases left between them. CDR3 protein: CASSLVSGGEGELFF. The CDR3 coding sequence is TGTGCCAGCAGTTTAGTCAGCGGAGGCGAGGGGGAGCTGTTTTTT.

The chain has TRBV10-3 and TRBJ2-1; 10 bases agree with TRBD2. The ends lost 3 bases at V and 6 bases at J; junction bases unmatched: 5. Per the germline V gene, CDR1 is ENHRY and CDR2 is SYGVKD. This CDR3 is built from 15 residues. The CDR3 reads CAISDPSSGSNEQFF. The CDR3 region has the DNA TGTGCCATCAGTGACCCTTCTAGCGGGAGCAATGAGCAGTTCTTC.

The chain uses TRBV6-1 and TRBJ2-7, with 9 bases that match TRBD1. Germline V gene sequence: CDR1 MNHNS, CDR2 SASEGT. V dropped 5 bases and J dropped 1; count of bases not matched to a gene: 9. The CDR3 has 16 residues. CDR3 protein: CASSKQNRGPSYEQYF. CDR3 nucleotides: TGTGCCAGCAGTAAGCAGAACAGGGGGCCATCCTACGAGCAGTACTTC.

In this sample, this clonotype turned up a few times. V and J are TRBV4-2 and TRBJ2-7, with 11 bases lining up with TRBD2. Looked up from germline, CDR1 is LGHNA and CDR2 is YNFKEQ. There are 16 residues in the CDR3. V lost 0 bases, J lost 2 bases, and 3 bases stayed unmatched. The CDR3 loop reads CASSQEGTSGPYEQYF. CDR3 coding DNA: TGTGCCAGCAGCCAAGAAGGGACTAGCGGTCCCTACGAGCAGTACTTC.

This clonotype has a count of ten or more. The J gene is TRBJ2-1, the V gene TRBV29-1; TRBD2 matches 8 bases. The CDR3 has 13 residues. Germline values: CDR1 SQVTM, CDR2 ANQGSEA. With 5 bases clipped from V and 3 bases from J, the junction kept 3 bases outside the gene matches. Here the CDR3 reads CSVRSGGYNEQFF. The CDR3 nucleotides are TGCAGCGTTCGCAGCGGGGGCTACAATGAGCAGTTCTTC.

In its sample, this clonotype was seen a few times. The CDR3 nucleotides read TGTGCCACCTCCGATTGGTGGGTAGAGACCCAGTACTTC. It translates to CATSDWWVETQYF. The chain couples TRBV27 to TRBJ2-5, with no clear D. The CDR3 runs 13 residues. Germline assignment: CDR1 MNHEY and CDR2 SMNVEV (reference sequence). The V end was cut by 10 bases, the J end by 4 bases, with 16 bases between.

In its sample, this clonotype was seen a few times. The rearrangement links TRBV19 to TRBJ2-5; 12 bases are a match to TRBD2. Germline lookup yields CDR1 LNHDA and CDR2 SQIVND (reference sequence). The CDR3 extends over 17 amino acids. Trimming at V came to 10 bases and at J to 4 bases, leaving 16 bases not matched to a gene. The CDR3 DNA reads TGTGCCACACAGGACCTCCTAGCGGGAGGGAGTGTAGAGACCCAGTACTTC. Its translation is CATQDLLAGGSVETQYF.

The chain employs TRBV4-2 and TRBJ2-3; 8 bases map to TRBD2. The CDR3 has 17 amino acids. The J segment lost 0 bases and the V segment lost 4 bases, leaving 9 bases of the junction unmatched. Germline lookup yields CDR1 LGHNA and CDR2 YNFKEQ. The CDR3 coding sequence is TGTGCCAGCAGCCCCTCCGGAGCGGGGGCTAGCACAGATACGCAGTATTTT. This sequence encodes CASSPSGAGASTDTQYF.

V usage is TRBV29-1 and J usage is TRBJ1-4, with 8 bases lining up with TRBD1. The V segment lost 7 bases and the J segment 8 bases; nucleotides outside the gene matches: 12. This CDR3 comprises 14 residues. Germline V lookup: CDR1 SQVTM, CDR2 ANQGSEA. The CDR3 loop is CSAATGEGGEKLFF. CDR3 bases: TGCAGCGCGGCGACAGGGGAAGGAGGAGAAAAACTGTTTTTT.

This clonotype was detected only a few times. The chain carries TRBV11-2 and TRBJ2-5; D call uncertain. V was clipped by 0 bases and J by 4 bases, with 12 bases between them. CDR1 is SGHAT and CDR2 is FQNNGV in the germline V gene. The CDR3 has 15 residues. CDR3 sequence: CASSLDGGTLETQYF. The CDR3, as DNA: TGTGCCAGCAGCTTAGATGGTGGCACTTTAGAGACCCAGTACTTC.

This clonotype was seen at least ten times. The rearrangement joins TRBV15 to TRBJ2-2; 8 nucleotides line up with TRBD1. V gave up 6 bases and J gave up 4 bases; unmatched junction bases: 7. CDR1 is LNHNV, CDR2 YYDKDF, per germline (reference sequence). This CDR3 comprises 15 residues. The DNA of the CDR3 is TGTGCCACCAGGATCGGGACAGGCGTCACCGGGGAGCTGTTTTTT. Amino acids: CATRIGTGVTGELFF.

On this clonotype: A read error is possible here, since a much larger clone lies one base away. The CDR3 ends on some other residue instead of the conserved phenylalanine or tryptophan, so this is likely a read error. The rearrangement uses TRBV6-6 and TRBJ1-1; D is possibly TRBD1 (6 bases). The CDR3 consists of 13 residues. Trimming took 6 bases from V and 6 from J, leaving 14 bases between them. Germline values: CDR1 MNHNY, CDR2 SVGAGI (reference sequence). The CDR3 protein is CASRQDSTAEAFL. The DNA for the CDR3 is TGTGCCAGCAGACAGGACAGTACGGCTGAAGCTTTCCTT.

This clonotype was seen more than once but under ten times. The chain is built from TRBV2 and TRBJ2-5; D remains ambiguous. The germline V and J ends were trimmed by 4 bases and 1 base, with 7 bases remaining between them. The CDR3 is 13 amino acids. In germline, CDR1 is SNHLY, CDR2 FYNNEI. In DNA, the CDR3 is TGTGCCAGCAGTGGGCGGCGCCAAGAGACCCAGTACTTC. Protein: CASSGRRQETQYF.

This chain uses TRBV20-1 with TRBJ1-5, with 7 bases lining up with TRBD1. The germline gives CDR1 DFQATT, CDR2 SNEGSKA (reference sequence). J was trimmed by 3 bases and V by 1 base; bases with no gene match: 9. The CDR3 consists of 16 residues. As DNA, the CDR3 is TGCAGTGCTAGAGTCTCCGGCGGGACAGACAATCAGCCCCAGCATTTT. This translates into CSARVSGGTDNQPQHF.

V and J are TRBV7-9 and TRBJ2-7; D gene ambiguous. Trimming shortened V by 2 bases and J by 5 bases, and 10 bases separated the two germline ends. This CDR3 has 13 amino acids. The germline gives CDR1 SEHNR, CDR2 FQNEAQ (reference sequence). The CDR3 nucleotides read TGTGCCAGCAGCTTACTAGGGTTCGACGAGCAGTACTTC. It is translated as CASSLLGFDEQYF.

This clonotype was found a few times. The chain uses TRBV4-3 and TRBJ2-3, with TRBD2 as a possible D gene (6 bases). This CDR3 region has 15 residues. V lost 1 base and J lost 3, with 11 bases in between. Germline CDR1 LGHNA, CDR2 YSLEER. The CDR3 DNA is TGCGCCAGCAGCCAAGGGACTACCATAACAGATACGCAGTATTTT. Amino acids: CASSQGTTITDTQYF.

This clonotype showed up just a few times. This chain joins TRBV24-1 and TRBJ2-6; 8 positions match TRBD1. The CDR3 extends over 17 amino acids. The junction had 12 bases not matched to a gene; V was cut back by 11 bases and J by 1 base. CDR1 KGHDR and CDR2 SFDVKD come from the germline V gene. CDR3 loop: CAIAPSQGASGANVLTF. In nucleotides, the CDR3 is TGTGCCATCGCCCCCTCGCAGGGGGCGTCTGGGGCCAACGTCCTGACTTTC.

The chain has TRBV5-1 and TRBJ2-6; tentatively, D is TRBD1 (6 bases). CDR3 size: 17 residues. V was clipped by 4 bases and J by 2 bases, with 16 bases between them. In germline, CDR1 is SGHRS, CDR2 YFSETQ. The CDR3 bases are TGCGCCAGCAGCCCCCAGGCAGGGGACCCTGGGGCCAACGTCCTGACTTTC. Amino acid sequence: CASSPQAGDPGANVLTF.

This clonotype came up a few times. The rearrangement uses TRBV7-9 and TRBJ2-2; either TRBD1 or TRBD2 may supply D (5 bases each). Trimming cost V 1 base and J 1 base, with 10 bases left between them. The germline V gene encodes CDR1 SEHNR and CDR2 FQNEAQ (reference sequence). The CDR3 has 16 residues. DNA for the CDR3: TGTGCCAGCAGCTTAGGGGGGTCGAGGAACACCGGGGAGCTGTTTTTT. It encodes CASSLGGSRNTGELFF. Looking up the rest from reference TRBV7-9 and TRBJ2-2 gives the full variable domain: DTGVSQNPRHKITKRGQNVTFRCDPISEHNRLYWYRQTLGQGPEFLTYFQNEAQLEKSRLLSDRFSAERPKGSFSTLEIQRTEQGDSAMYLCASSLGGSRNTGELFFGEGSRLTVL.